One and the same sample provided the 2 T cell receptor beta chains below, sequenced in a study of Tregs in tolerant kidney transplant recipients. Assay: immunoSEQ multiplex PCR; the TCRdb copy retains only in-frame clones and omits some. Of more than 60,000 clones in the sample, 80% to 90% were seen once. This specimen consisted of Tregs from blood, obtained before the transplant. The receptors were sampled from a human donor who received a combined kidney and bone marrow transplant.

In nucleotides, the CDR3 is TGTGCCACCATTGGACAGGGGGCGAGTTACGAGCAGTACTTC. This gives the protein CATIGQGASYEQYF. The V gene is TRBV28, the J gene TRBJ2-7; 11 bases match TRBD1. Germline V gene data show CDR1 as MDHEN and CDR2 as SYDVKM. The CDR3 consists of 14 residues. The ends lost 10 bases at V and 4 bases at J; junction bases unmatched: 9.

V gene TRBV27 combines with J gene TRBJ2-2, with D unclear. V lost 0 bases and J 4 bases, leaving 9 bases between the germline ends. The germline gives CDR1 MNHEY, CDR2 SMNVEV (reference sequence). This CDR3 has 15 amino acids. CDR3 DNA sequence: TGTGCCAGCAGTTTATCGGGCCAGGCCACCGGGGAGCTGTTTTTT. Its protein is CASSLSGQATGELFF.